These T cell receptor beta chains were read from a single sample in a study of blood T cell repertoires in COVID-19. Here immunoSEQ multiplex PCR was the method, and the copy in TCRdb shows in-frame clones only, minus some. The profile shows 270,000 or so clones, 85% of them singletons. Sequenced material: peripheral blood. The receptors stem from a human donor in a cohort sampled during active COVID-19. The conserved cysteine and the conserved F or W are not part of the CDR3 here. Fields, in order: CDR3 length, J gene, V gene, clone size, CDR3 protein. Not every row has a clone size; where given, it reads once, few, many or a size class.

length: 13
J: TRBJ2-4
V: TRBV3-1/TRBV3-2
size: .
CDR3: ASSFGVAGVNIQY

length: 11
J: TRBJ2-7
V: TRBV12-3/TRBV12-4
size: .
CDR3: ASSLGAVIEQY

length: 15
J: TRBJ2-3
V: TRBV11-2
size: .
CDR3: ASSLRTSGKLTDTQY

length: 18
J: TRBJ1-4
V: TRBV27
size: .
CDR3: ASRIELGTEAFGTNEKLF

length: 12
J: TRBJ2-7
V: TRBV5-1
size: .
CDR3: ASSLASILREQY

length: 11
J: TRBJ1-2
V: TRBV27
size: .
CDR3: ASSFSGGRGYT

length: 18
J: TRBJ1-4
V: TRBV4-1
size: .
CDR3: ASSQDQGRVETAYYEKLF

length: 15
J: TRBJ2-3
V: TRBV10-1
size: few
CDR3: ASSHHRGLAGTDTQY

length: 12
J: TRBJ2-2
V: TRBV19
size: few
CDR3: ASSRPASTGELF

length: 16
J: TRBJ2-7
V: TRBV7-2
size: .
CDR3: ASRAGTSGSRNFHEQY

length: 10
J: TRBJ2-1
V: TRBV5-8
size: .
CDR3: ASSFQQGAQF

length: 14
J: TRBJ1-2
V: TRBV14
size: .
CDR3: ASSRKMEDRGHGYT

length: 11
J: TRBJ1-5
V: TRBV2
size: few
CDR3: ASRGQGHQPQH

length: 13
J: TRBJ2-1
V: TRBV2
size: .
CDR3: ASSSASGRSYEQF

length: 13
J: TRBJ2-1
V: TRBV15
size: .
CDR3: ATSPGLAGENEQF

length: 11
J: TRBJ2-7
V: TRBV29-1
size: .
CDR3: SARTSGSYEQY

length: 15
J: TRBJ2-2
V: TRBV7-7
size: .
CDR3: ASSLTSGRPNTGELF

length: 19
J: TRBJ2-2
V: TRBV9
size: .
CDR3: ASSVGISTPSSGRAFGELF

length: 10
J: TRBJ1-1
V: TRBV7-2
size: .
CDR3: ASSWTADEAF

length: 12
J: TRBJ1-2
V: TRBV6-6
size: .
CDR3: ASSPGDRVGGYT

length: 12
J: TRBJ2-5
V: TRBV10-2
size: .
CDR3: ASSELQGQETQY

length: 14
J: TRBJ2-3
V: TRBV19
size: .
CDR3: ASRGLAGVRTDTQY

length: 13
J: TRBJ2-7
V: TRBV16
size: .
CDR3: ASSQYDRGSLEQY

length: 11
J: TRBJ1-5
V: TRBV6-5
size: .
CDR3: ASISVTAGPQH

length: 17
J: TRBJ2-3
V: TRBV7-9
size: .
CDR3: ASSFPVTDWGGNTDTQY

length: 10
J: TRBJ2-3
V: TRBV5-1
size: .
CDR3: ASSLGGDTQY

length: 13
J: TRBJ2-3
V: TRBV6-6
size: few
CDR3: ASRRSGRAKDTQY

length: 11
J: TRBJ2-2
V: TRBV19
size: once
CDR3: ASAWTSTGELF

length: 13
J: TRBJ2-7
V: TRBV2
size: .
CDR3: ASSERQGNAYEQY

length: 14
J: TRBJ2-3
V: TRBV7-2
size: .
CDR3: ASSLIAGAGTDTQY

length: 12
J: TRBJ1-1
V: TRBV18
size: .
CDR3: ASSPGVSATEAF

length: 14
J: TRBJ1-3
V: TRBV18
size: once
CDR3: ASSPPYRISGNTIY

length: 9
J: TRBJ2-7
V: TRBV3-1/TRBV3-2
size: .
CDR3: ASGLAYEQY